This is a list of T cell receptor beta chains from one sample in a study. TCRdb called the 5' RACE reads again in MiXCR, with one record for every CDR3 protein. Counted here are some 8,400 distinct CDR3 sequences, 27% occurring once; the ten biggest clones make up approximately 4.6%. What was sequenced was naive CD4+ T cells sorted from a lymph node. The receptor source for this set is a female donor with breast cancer. The CDR3 runs from the conserved cysteine through the conserved F or W. A D gene is named only where the DNA matches it firmly. The size entry is marked missing in some rows and otherwise reads once, few, many or a size class.

V gene: TRBV29-1
clone size: many
D gene: NA
J gene: TRBJ1-5
CDR3 protein: CSVEVGNQPQHF
CDR3 DNA: TGCAGCGTTGAAGTGGGCAATCAGCCCCAGCATTTT

V gene: TRBV4-1
clone size: NA
D gene: TRBD1
J gene: TRBJ2-7
CDR3 protein: CASSQGTGGTYEQYF
CDR3 DNA: TGCGCCAGCAGCCAGGGGACAGGGGGGACCTACGAGCAGTACTTC

V gene: TRBV5-6
clone size: medium-sized
D gene: TRBD1
J gene: TRBJ1-2
CDR3 protein: CASSRTGGDGYTF
CDR3 DNA: TGTGCCAGCAGCCGGACAGGGGGCGATGGCTACACCTTC

V gene: TRBV6-1
clone size: many
D gene: NA
J gene: TRBJ1-4
CDR3 protein: CASIKGSEGNEKLFF
CDR3 DNA: TGTGCCAGCATCAAAGGGTCAGAAGGGAATGAAAAACTGTTTTTT

V gene: TRBV3-1
clone size: few
D gene: TRBD2
J gene: TRBJ2-7
CDR3 protein: CASSHHRTSGRNEQYF
CDR3 DNA: TGTGCCAGCAGCCATCATAGGACTAGCGGGAGGAATGAGCAGTACTTC

V gene: TRBV9
clone size: NA
D gene: NA
J gene: TRBJ1-1
CDR3 protein: CASSKGQLNTEAFF
CDR3 DNA: TGTGCCAGCAGTAAGGGTCAGCTGAACACTGAAGCTTTCTTT

V gene: TRBV12-3/TRBV12-4
clone size: medium-sized
D gene: NA
J gene: TRBJ1-5
CDR3 protein: CASSLGVGKVNQPQHF
CDR3 DNA: TGTGCCAGCAGTTTAGGAGTAGGGAAGGTCAATCAGCCCCAGCATTTT

V gene: TRBV20-1
clone size: NA
D gene: NA
J gene: TRBJ1-5
CDR3 protein: CSARDGGRQPNQPQHF
CDR3 DNA: TGCAGTGCTAGAGACGGCGGGAGGCAGCCTAATCAGCCCCAGCATTTT

V gene: TRBV10-3
clone size: NA
D gene: NA
J gene: TRBJ1-5
CDR3 protein: CAIGEREAQAQHF
CDR3 DNA: TGTGCCATCGGTGAGAGAGAGGCTCAGGCCCAGCATTTT

V gene: TRBV6-6
clone size: few
D gene: TRBD2
J gene: TRBJ2-1
CDR3 protein: CASSLQREYEQFF
CDR3 DNA: TGTGCCAGCAGTCTCCAGCGGGAATATGAGCAGTTCTTC

V gene: TRBV7-3
clone size: medium-sized
D gene: NA
J gene: TRBJ2-3
CDR3 protein: CASSERATTDTQYF
CDR3 DNA: TGTGCCAGCAGCGAAAGGGCCACCACAGATACGCAGTATTTT

V gene: TRBV24-1
clone size: medium-sized
D gene: NA
J gene: TRBJ2-7
CDR3 protein: CATSDVGLGEQYF
CDR3 DNA: TGTGCCACCAGTGATGTTGGGCTAGGGGAGCAGTACTTC

V gene: TRBV24-1
clone size: NA
D gene: NA
J gene: TRBJ2-1
CDR3 protein: CATSDFKAGSYNEQFF
CDR3 DNA: TGTGCCACCAGTGATTTCAAAGCAGGCTCCTACAATGAGCAGTTCTTC

V gene: TRBV6-1
clone size: medium-sized
D gene: TRBD1
J gene: TRBJ1-1
CDR3 protein: CASMYRGPEAFF
CDR3 DNA: TGTGCCAGCATGTACAGGGGGCCTGAAGCTTTCTTT

V gene: TRBV15
clone size: NA
D gene: NA
J gene: TRBJ1-5
CDR3 protein: CATSREGIRGAQHF
CDR3 DNA: TGTGCCACCAGCAGAGAAGGGATTCGGGGGGCCCAGCATTTT

V gene: TRBV5-1
clone size: medium-sized
D gene: NA
J gene: TRBJ1-1
CDR3 protein: CASSGSDTEAFF
CDR3 DNA: TGCGCCAGCAGCGGGTCCGACACTGAAGCTTTCTTT

V gene: TRBV5-1
clone size: NA
D gene: NA
J gene: TRBJ2-7
CDR3 protein: CASSLDNRYEQYF
CDR3 DNA: TGCGCCAGCAGCTTGGACAACCGCTACGAGCAGTACTTC

V gene: TRBV12-3/TRBV12-4
clone size: many
D gene: TRBD1
J gene: TRBJ2-1
CDR3 protein: CASSPIPNRDRAYNEQFF
CDR3 DNA: TGTGCCAGCAGCCCTATACCAAACCGGGACAGGGCCTACAATGAGCAGTTCTTC

V gene: TRBV20-1
clone size: many
D gene: TRBD1
J gene: TRBJ1-5
CDR3 protein: CSARTGGQPQHF
CDR3 DNA: TGCAGTGCTAGAACAGGGGGTCAGCCCCAGCATTTT

V gene: TRBV29-1
clone size: few
D gene: NA
J gene: TRBJ1-5
CDR3 protein: CSVVPQGYSNQPQHF
CDR3 DNA: TGCAGCGTGGTTCCACAGGGATATAGCAATCAGCCCCAGCATTTT

V gene: TRBV29-1
clone size: medium-sized
D gene: NA
J gene: TRBJ2-7
CDR3 protein: CSVGPGRDEQYF
CDR3 DNA: TGCAGCGTTGGACCGGGGCGGGACGAGCAGTACTTC

V gene: TRBV7-6
clone size: many
D gene: NA
J gene: TRBJ2-1
CDR3 protein: CASSLSRNNEQFF
CDR3 DNA: TGTGCCAGCAGCTTATCTAGAAACAATGAGCAGTTCTTC

V gene: TRBV10-1
clone size: medium-sized
D gene: NA
J gene: TRBJ1-5
CDR3 protein: CASREMGNIVSNQPQHF
CDR3 DNA: TGCGCCAGCAGAGAGATGGGGAATATCGTGAGCAATCAGCCCCAGCATTTT

V gene: TRBV12-3/TRBV12-4
clone size: many
D gene: NA
J gene: TRBJ2-3
CDR3 protein: CASTPGQVTDTQYF
CDR3 DNA: TGTGCCAGCACCCCGGGACAAGTCACAGATACGCAGTATTTT

V gene: TRBV20-1
clone size: NA
D gene: TRBD2
J gene: TRBJ2-1
CDR3 protein: CSAIAGLSYNEQFF
CDR3 DNA: TGCAGTGCTATAGCGGGTCTCTCCTACAATGAGCAGTTCTTC

V gene: TRBV4-1
clone size: medium-sized
D gene: TRBD1
J gene: TRBJ1-2
CDR3 protein: CASSRTGGANYGYTF
CDR3 DNA: TGCGCCAGCAGCCGAACAGGGGGCGCCAACTATGGCTACACCTTC

V gene: TRBV20-1
clone size: once
D gene: NA
J gene: TRBJ1-1
CDR3 protein: CSAQPAGNTEAFF
CDR3 DNA: TGCAGTGCACAACCGGCGGGTAACACTGAAGCTTTCTTT

V gene: TRBV7-6
clone size: medium-sized
D gene: NA
J gene: TRBJ2-7
CDR3 protein: CASSFGTGLTYEQYF
CDR3 DNA: TGTGCCAGCAGCTTCGGGACTGGACTCACCTACGAGCAGTACTTC

V gene: TRBV6-1
clone size: medium-sized
D gene: NA
J gene: TRBJ1-5
CDR3 protein: CASSDGRTAQPQHF
CDR3 DNA: TGTGCCAGCAGTGATGGGAGGACCGCCCAGCCCCAGCATTTT

V gene: TRBV20-1
clone size: NA
D gene: NA
J gene: TRBJ2-3
CDR3 protein: CSASGEVTDTQYF
CDR3 DNA: TGCAGTGCTAGTGGGGAAGTCACAGATACGCAGTATTTT

V gene: TRBV6-5
clone size: few
D gene: NA
J gene: TRBJ2-1
CDR3 protein: CASSPDRGINEQFF
CDR3 DNA: TGTGCCAGCAGTCCGGACCGGGGCATTAATGAGCAGTTCTTC

V gene: TRBV12-3/TRBV12-4
clone size: medium-sized
D gene: NA
J gene: TRBJ2-7
CDR3 protein: CASSIRDLHEQYF
CDR3 DNA: TGTGCCAGCAGTATCCGGGACCTCCACGAGCAGTACTTC

V gene: TRBV20-1
clone size: NA
D gene: TRBD2
J gene: TRBJ2-1
CDR3 protein: CSARDSRLAGYNEQFF
CDR3 DNA: TGCAGTGCTAGAGATTCGAGACTAGCGGGGTACAATGAGCAGTTCTTC

V gene: TRBV6-2/TRBV6-3
clone size: NA
D gene: NA
J gene: TRBJ2-7
CDR3 protein: CATTVTGGSSEQCF
CDR3 DNA: TGTGCCACCACTGTTACGGGTGGGTCCAGCGAGCAGTGCTTC

V gene: TRBV10-2
clone size: once
D gene: TRBD1
J gene: TRBJ2-3
CDR3 protein: CASSARTGRSDTQYF
CDR3 DNA: TGCGCCAGCAGCGCCAGGACAGGGAGGTCAGATACGCAGTATTTT

V gene: TRBV5-1
clone size: many
D gene: NA
J gene: TRBJ2-3
CDR3 protein: CASSLGQTTDTQYF
CDR3 DNA: TGCGCCAGCAGCCTCGGACAGACCACAGATACGCAGTATTTT

V gene: TRBV2
clone size: many
D gene: NA
J gene: TRBJ1-5
CDR3 protein: CASSGSQINQPQHF
CDR3 DNA: TGTGCCAGCAGTGGATCTCAGATCAATCAGCCCCAGCATTTT

V gene: TRBV20-1
clone size: medium-sized
D gene: TRBD1
J gene: TRBJ2-3
CDR3 protein: CSARPGQSTDTQYF
CDR3 DNA: TGCAGTGCTAGACCGGGACAGTCCACAGATACGCAGTATTTT

V gene: TRBV5-6
clone size: medium-sized
D gene: TRBD1
J gene: TRBJ2-1
CDR3 protein: CASSPRTGNNEQFF
CDR3 DNA: TGTGCCAGCAGCCCCCGGACAGGGAACAATGAGCAGTTCTTC